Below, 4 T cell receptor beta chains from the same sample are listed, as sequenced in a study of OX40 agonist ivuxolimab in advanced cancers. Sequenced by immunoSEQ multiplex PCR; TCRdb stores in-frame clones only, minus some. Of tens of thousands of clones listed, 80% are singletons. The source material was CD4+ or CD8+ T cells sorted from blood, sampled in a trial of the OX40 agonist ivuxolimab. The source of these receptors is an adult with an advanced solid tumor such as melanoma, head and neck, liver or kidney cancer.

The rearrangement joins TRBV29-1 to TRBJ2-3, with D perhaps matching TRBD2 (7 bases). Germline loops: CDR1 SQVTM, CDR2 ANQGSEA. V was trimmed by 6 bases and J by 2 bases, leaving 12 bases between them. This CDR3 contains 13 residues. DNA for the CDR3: TGCAGCGTGGGGGGGCGGTCCACAGATACGCAGTATTTT. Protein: CSVGGRSTDTQYF.

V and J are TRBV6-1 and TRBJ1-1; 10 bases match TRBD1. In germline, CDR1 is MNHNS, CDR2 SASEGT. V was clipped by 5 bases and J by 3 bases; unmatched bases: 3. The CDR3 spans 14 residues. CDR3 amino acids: CASSPGQGYTEAFF. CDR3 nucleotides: TGTGCCAGCAGTCCGGGACAGGGGTACACTGAAGCTTTCTTT.

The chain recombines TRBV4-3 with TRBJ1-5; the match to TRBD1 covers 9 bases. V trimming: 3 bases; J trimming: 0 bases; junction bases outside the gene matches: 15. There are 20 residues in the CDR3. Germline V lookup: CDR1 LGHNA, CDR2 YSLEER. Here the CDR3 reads CASSQRVGQGKSYSNQPQHF. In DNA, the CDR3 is TGCGCCAGCAGCCAGAGAGTCGGACAGGGGAAATCTTATAGCAATCAGCCCCAGCATTTT.

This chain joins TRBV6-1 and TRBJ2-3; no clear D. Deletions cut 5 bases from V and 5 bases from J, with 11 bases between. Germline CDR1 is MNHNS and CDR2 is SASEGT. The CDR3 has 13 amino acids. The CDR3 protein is CASSRDSGDTQYF. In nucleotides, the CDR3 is TGTGCCAGCAGTAGGGATTCCGGAGATACGCAGTATTTT.